A single sample is the source of the 12 T cell receptor beta chains below, sequenced in a study of cytomegalovirus exposure and HLA in healthy donors. Primers: 60 Vbeta forward and 13 Jbeta reverse. Clones were sequenced by immunoSEQ multiplex PCR, and TCRdb holds only the in-frame ones, with some missing. Recorded for this sample: more than 110,000 clones. The sequencing sample was made of PBMCs. Receptors were obtained from a man aged 40-49 years in good health and CMV-seronegative.

This chain uses TRBV28 with TRBJ2-5, with a possible D match to TRBD2 (7 bases). V lost 1 base to trimming and J lost 5 bases, with 17 bases between them. CDR3 length equals 16 residues. Germline CDR1 reads MDHEN; CDR2 reads SYDVKM. The CDR3 coding sequence is TGTGCCAGCAGTTTATCCCCTCGGGGGCGGGGGGAGACCCAGTACTTC. Translated: CASSLSPRGRGETQYF.

V usage is TRBV6-5 and J usage is TRBJ2-7; the match to TRBD2 covers 12 bases. This CDR3 contains 16 residues. J gave up 2 bases and V 4 bases, and 6 bases lay outside the gene matches. Germline V lookup: CDR1 MNHEY, CDR2 SVGAGI. CDR3 sequence reads: CASSFSASGGAYEQYF. In DNA, the CDR3 is TGTGCCAGCAGTTTTTCAGCTAGCGGGGGGGCCTACGAGCAGTACTTC.

The V and J genes are TRBV7-8 and TRBJ1-2; 7 positions match TRBD1. Trimming took 0 bases from V and 0 from J; bases not matched to a gene: 7. Germline loops: CDR1 SGHVS, CDR2 FQNEAQ. CDR3 length: 17 amino acids. This CDR3 is CASSLARTGIANYGYTF. The CDR3 nucleotides are TGTGCCAGCAGCTTAGCGCGGACAGGAATAGCTAACTATGGCTACACCTTC.

V is TRBV18 and J is TRBJ2-5; possibly TRBD2 for D (5 bases). The CDR3 is 14 amino acids. V shed 5 bases and J shed 0 bases, with 10 bases lying between them. Germline loops: CDR1 KGHSH, CDR2 LQKENI. This chain's CDR3 is CASSWTEYQETQYF. In DNA form, the CDR3 reads TGTGCCAGCTCATGGACTGAGTACCAAGAGACCCAGTACTTC.

The J gene is TRBJ1-1, the V gene TRBV19; 8 bases line up with TRBD1. CDR1 and CDR2 from the germline V gene are LNHDA and SQIVND (reference sequence). The CDR3 has 15 amino acids. Trimming cost V 5 bases and J 4 bases; bases outside gene matches: 9. The CDR3 DNA reads as TGTGCCAGTAGTCCCGGACAGGGTAAGATCACTGAAGCTTTCTTT. This sequence encodes CASSPGQGKITEAFF. Combining the CDR3 with reference TRBV19 and TRBJ1-1 gives the whole variable domain DGGITQSPKYLFRKEGQNVTLSCEQNLNHDAMYWYRQDPGQGLRLIYYSQIVNDFQKGDIAEGYSVSREKKESFPLTVTSAQKNPTAFYLCASSPGQGKITEAFFGQGTRLTVV.

The V gene is TRBV15, the J gene TRBJ2-4; possibly TRBD2 for D (6 bases). Germline CDR1 reads LNHNV; CDR2 reads YYDKDF (reference sequence). V was shortened by 6 bases and J by 6 bases, with 12 bases between the two germline ends. The CDR3 extends over 13 amino acids. CDR3 loop: CATRASDGNIQYF. For the CDR3, the DNA is TGTGCCACCAGAGCTAGCGACGGAAACATTCAGTACTTC.

This chain links TRBV14 with TRBJ2-7; D is perhaps TRBD2 (5 bases). The ends were cut back, 0 bases at V and 0 bases at J, with 15 bases in the middle. The CDR3 spans 17 residues. Germline V gene lookup returns CDR1 SGHDN and CDR2 FVKESK. CDR3 in DNA: TGTGCCAGCAGCCAAGATGCGGGCGCGAGGAGCTCCTACGAGCAGTACTTC. This sequence encodes CASSQDAGARSSYEQYF. Drawing the rest from reference TRBV14 and TRBJ2-7, the complete variable domain is EAGVTQFPSHSVIEKGQTVTLRCDPISGHDNLYWYRRVMGKEIKFLLHFVKESKQDESGMPNNRFLAERTGGTYSTLKVQPAELEDSGVYFCASSQDAGARSSYEQYFGPGTRLTVT.

V is TRBV6-5 and J is TRBJ1-1, with D uncertain. Trimming removed 7 bases from V and 4 bases from J, with 7 bases in between. Germline lookup yields CDR1 MNHEY and CDR2 SVGAGI. This CDR3 comprises 11 residues. The CDR3 bases are TGTGCCAGCATATCCGGCACTGAAGCTTTCTTT. The encoded protein is CASISGTEAFF.

The chain has TRBV5-1 and TRBJ1-4; D unclear. Per the germline V gene, CDR1 is SGHRS and CDR2 is YFSETQ. CDR3 size: 15 residues. Between the trimmed V and J ends, which lost 4 bases and 4 bases, there was a span of 14 bases. In nucleotides, the CDR3 is TGCGCCAGCAGCCTATCCGGGGATAATAATGAAAAACTGTTTTTT. Its protein product is CASSLSGDNNEKLFF.

The chain combines TRBV7-2 with TRBJ2-5; D is perhaps TRBD2 (5 bases). The CDR3 loop spans 13 amino acids. Between the trimmed V and J ends, which lost 3 bases and 2 bases, there was a span of 7 bases. In germline, CDR1 is SGHTA, CDR2 FQGNSA. The CDR3 region is CASSFRGQETQYF. CDR3 in DNA: TGTGCCAGCAGCTTTCGGGGACAAGAGACCCAGTACTTC.

V and J are TRBV10-1 and TRBJ1-5, with 7 nucleotides matching TRBD1. Germline values: CDR1 WNHNN, CDR2 SYGVQD (reference sequence). The CDR3 sequence is 16 residues long. J gave up 5 bases and V 2 bases, and 9 bases lay outside the gene matches. CDR3 in DNA: TGCGCCAGCAGTGAGAGGGCAGGGGGTGGGGATCAGCCCCAGCATTTT. It codes for CASSERAGGGDQPQHF.

The V and J genes are TRBV4-1 and TRBJ2-3; TRBD1 agrees at 9 bases. V lost 6 bases and J lost 5; bases outside the gene matches: 9. The CDR3 runs 15 residues. Germline V gene data show CDR1 as MGHRA and CDR2 as YSYEKL. The CDR3 DNA sequence: TGCGCCAGCAGAGATTCCGGGACAGGGAAAGATACGCAGTATTTT. As protein: CASRDSGTGKDTQYF.